Described below is a single TCR beta chain sequence and its context. The sample comes from a study of blood T cell repertoires in COVID-19. Study as a whole: In each case, the material was cDNA or gDNA derived from T cells, B-cell-depleted T cells, or PBMCs.

CDR3 length equals 15 residues. Trimming took 4 bases from V and 5 from J; bases not matched to a gene: 7. CDR1 is LNHDA and CDR2 is SQIVND in the germline V gene (reference sequence). Produced via immunoSEQ multiplex PCR; TCRdb's table is partial and in-frame only. The table includes around 200,000 clones, approximately 87% detected once. This receptor was identified in a woman aged 50 to 60 with acute or convalescent COVID-19. Specimen: peripheral blood. V and J are TRBV19 and TRBJ2-5, with 10 bases fitting TRBD1. CDR3 DNA: TGTGCCAGTAGTACCCAGGACAGGGGGTGGGAGACCCAGTACTTC. Protein: CASSTQDRGWETQYF.